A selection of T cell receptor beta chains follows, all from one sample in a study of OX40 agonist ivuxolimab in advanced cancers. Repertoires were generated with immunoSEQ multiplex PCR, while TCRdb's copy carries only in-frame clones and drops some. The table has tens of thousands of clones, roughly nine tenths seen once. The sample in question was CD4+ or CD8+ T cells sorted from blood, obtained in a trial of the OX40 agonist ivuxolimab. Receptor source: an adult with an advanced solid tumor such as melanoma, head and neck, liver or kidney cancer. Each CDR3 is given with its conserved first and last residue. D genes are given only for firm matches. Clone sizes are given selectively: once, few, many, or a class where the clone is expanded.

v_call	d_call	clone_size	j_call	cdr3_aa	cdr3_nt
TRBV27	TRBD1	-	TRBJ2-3	CASTPTGSSTDTQYF	TGTGCCAGCACTCCGACAGGGTCTAGCACAGATACGCAGTATTTT
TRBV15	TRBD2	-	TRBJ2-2	CATSRERTGTSGSVFRTGELFF	TGTGCCACCAGCAGAGAACGTACCGGGACTAGCGGGAGTGTTTTTCGGACCGGGGAGCTGTTTTTT
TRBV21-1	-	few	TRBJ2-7	CASSNGAGRYEQYF	TGTGCCAGCAGCAACGGAGCGGGAAGATACGAGCAGTACTTC
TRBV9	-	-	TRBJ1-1	CASSVALVGNTEAFF	TGTGCCAGCAGCGTAGCTCTCGTGGGCAACACTGAAGCTTTCTTT
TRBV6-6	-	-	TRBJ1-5	CASTTGVQPQHF	TGTGCCAGCACAACGGGGGTTCAGCCCCAGCATTTT
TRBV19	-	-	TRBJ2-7	CASSIEGTAYEQYF	TGTGCCAGTAGTATAGAAGGAACGGCGTACGAGCAGTACTTC
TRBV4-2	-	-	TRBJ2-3	CASSQDKGGSPDTQYF	TGTGCCAGCAGCCAAGATAAAGGAGGGAGCCCAGATACGCAGTATTTT
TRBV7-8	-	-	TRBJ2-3	CASSFAFQDRSSYTDTQYF	TGTGCCAGCAGCTTTGCGTTTCAAGACCGGAGTAGTTACACAGATACGCAGTATTTT
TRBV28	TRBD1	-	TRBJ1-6	CASSTGQGGSPLHF	TGTGCCAGCAGTACCGGACAGGGCGGCTCACCCCTCCACTTT
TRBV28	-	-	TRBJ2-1	CASSLGLDEQFF	TGTGCCAGCAGTTTAGGGTTAGATGAGCAGTTCTTC
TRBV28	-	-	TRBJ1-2	CASSAVGGYGYTF	TGTGCCAGCAGCGCAGTCGGGGGCTATGGCTACACCTTC
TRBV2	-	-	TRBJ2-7	CASFRTVSSYEQYF	TGTGCCTCCTTCCGGACAGTTAGCTCCTACGAGCAGTACTTC
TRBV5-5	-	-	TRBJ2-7	CASSLDRNLQYEQYF	TGTGCCAGCAGCTTGGATCGGAACCTCCAATACGAGCAGTACTTC
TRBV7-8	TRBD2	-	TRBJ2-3	CASSLGEGGSADTQYF	TGTGCCAGCAGCTTGGGGGAGGGCGGGAGTGCAGATACGCAGTATTTT
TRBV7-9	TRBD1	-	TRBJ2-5	CASSPPTGWETQYF	TGTGCCAGCAGCCCACCGACAGGGTGGGAGACCCAGTACTTC
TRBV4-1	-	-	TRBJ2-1	CASSGLNPNEQFF	TGCGCCAGCAGCGGACTCAATCCAAATGAGCAGTTCTTC
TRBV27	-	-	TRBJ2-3	CASSFRQTDTQYF	TGTGCCAGCAGTTTTAGACAGACAGATACGCAGTATTTT
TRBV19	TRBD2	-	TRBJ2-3	CASTPRDYRTDTQYF	TGTGCCAGTACCCCCCGGGACTACCGCACAGATACGCAGTATTTT
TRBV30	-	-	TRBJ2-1	CAWGGAGFLDEQFF	TGTGCCTGGGGCGGGGCAGGGTTTCTGGATGAGCAGTTCTTC
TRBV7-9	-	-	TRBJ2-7	CASSSNRDGQYEQYF	TGTGCCAGCAGCTCAAACCGGGACGGACAATACGAGCAGTACTTC
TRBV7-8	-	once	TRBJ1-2	CASSLAETDVDYGYTF	TGTGCCAGCAGCTTAGCGGAGACAGACGTGGACTATGGCTACACCTTC
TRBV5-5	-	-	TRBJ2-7	CASSGLVGRLGEQYF	TGTGCCAGCAGCGGTCTCGTGGGGCGCTTGGGCGAGCAGTACTTC
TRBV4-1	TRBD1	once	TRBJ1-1	CASTAGQGATEAFF	TGCGCCAGCACCGCCGGACAGGGCGCAACTGAAGCTTTCTTT
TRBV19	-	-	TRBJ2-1	CASSINPGAVNEQFF	TGTGCCAGTAGTATAAATCCAGGGGCCGTCAATGAGCAGTTCTTC
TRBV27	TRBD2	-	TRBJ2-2	CASSLQNTGGPNTGELFF	TGTGCCAGCAGTTTGCAAAACACGGGGGGGCCGAACACCGGGGAGCTGTTTTTT
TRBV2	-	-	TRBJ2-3	CASREVQSTDTQYF	TGTGCCAGCAGAGAGGTGCAAAGCACAGATACGCAGTATTTT
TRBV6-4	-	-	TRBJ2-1	CASSEHAYGYNEQFF	TGTGCCAGCAGTGAACACGCTTATGGGTACAATGAGCAGTTCTTC
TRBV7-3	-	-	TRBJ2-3	CASSQFPMPGGRLGTDTQYF	TGTGCCAGCAGCCAATTTCCGATGCCAGGCGGCCGTTTAGGCACAGATACGCAGTATTTT
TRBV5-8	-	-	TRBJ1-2	CASSSREEDGYTF	TGTGCCAGCAGCTCCCGAGAGGAAGATGGCTACACCTTC
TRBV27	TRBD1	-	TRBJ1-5	CASRYRGQAGQPQHF	TGTGCCAGCAGGTACAGGGGGCAGGCTGGTCAGCCCCAGCATTTT
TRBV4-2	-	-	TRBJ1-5	CASKDAGVNQPQHF	TGTGCCAGCAAAGACGCAGGGGTTAATCAGCCCCAGCATTTT
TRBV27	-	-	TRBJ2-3	CASSLSPGGSTDTQYF	TGTGCCAGCAGTTTATCCCCAGGGGGGAGCACAGATACGCAGTATTTT
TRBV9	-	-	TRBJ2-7	CASSVDGGGEQYF	TGTGCCAGCAGCGTAGACGGGGGAGGCGAGCAGTACTTC
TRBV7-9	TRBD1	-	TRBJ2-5	CASSSPTGSQETQYF	TGTGCCAGCAGCTCCCCGACAGGGTCCCAAGAGACCCAGTACTTC
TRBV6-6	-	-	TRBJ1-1	CASSWPGPEAFF	TGTGCCAGCAGCTGGCCAGGGCCTGAAGCTTTCTTT
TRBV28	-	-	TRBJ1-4	CASSEWDGSNEKLFF	TGTGCCAGCAGCGAGTGGGACGGCTCTAATGAAAAACTGTTTTTT
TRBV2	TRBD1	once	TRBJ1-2	CASSLGQGLYGYTF	TGTGCCAGCAGCCTTGGACAGGGTCTCTATGGCTACACCTTC
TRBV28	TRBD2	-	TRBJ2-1	CASSAGEDEQFF	TGTGCCAGCAGCGCGGGGGAGGATGAGCAGTTCTTC
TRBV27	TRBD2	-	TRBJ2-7	CASSLAGTTYEQYF	TGTGCCAGCAGTTTAGCAGGGACTACCTACGAGCAGTACTTC
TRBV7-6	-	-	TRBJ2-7	CASSLVGGLSYEQYF	TGTGCCAGCAGCTTAGTTGGGGGACTCTCCTACGAGCAGTACTTC
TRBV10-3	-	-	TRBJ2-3	CAILAPPDTQYF	TGTGCCATCTTAGCCCCCCCAGATACGCAGTATTTT
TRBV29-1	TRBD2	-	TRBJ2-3	CSVASGTRSSGTDTQYF	TGCAGCGTTGCTAGCGGGACACGGTCATCAGGCACAGATACGCAGTATTTT
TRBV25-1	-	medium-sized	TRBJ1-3	CASSLGDSTIYF	TGTGCCAGCAGTCTTGGGGATTCGACCATATATTTT
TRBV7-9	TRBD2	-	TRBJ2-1	CASSVSGLAGAYNEQFF	TGTGCCAGCAGCGTGTCGGGACTAGCGGGGGCCTACAATGAGCAGTTCTTC